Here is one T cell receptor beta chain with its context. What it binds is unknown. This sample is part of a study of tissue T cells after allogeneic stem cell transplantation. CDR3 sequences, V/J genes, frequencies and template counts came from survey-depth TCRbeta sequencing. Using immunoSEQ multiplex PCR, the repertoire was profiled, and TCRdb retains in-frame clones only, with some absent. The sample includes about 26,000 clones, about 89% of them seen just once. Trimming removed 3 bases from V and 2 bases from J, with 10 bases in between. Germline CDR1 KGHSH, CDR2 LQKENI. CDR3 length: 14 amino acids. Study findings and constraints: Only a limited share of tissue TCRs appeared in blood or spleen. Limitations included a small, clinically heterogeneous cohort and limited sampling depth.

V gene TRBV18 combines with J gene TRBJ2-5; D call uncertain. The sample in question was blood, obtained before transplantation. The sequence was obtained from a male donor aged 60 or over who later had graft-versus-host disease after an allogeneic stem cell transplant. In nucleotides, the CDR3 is TGTGCCAGCTCACCTCCTCTGAAGCAAGAGACCCAGTACTTC. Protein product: CASSPPLKQETQYF. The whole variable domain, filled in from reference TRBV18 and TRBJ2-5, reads NAGVMQNPRHLVRRRGQEARLRCSPMKGHSHVYWYRQLPEEGLKFMVYLQKENIIDESGMPKERFSAEFPKEGPSILRIQQVVRGDSAAYFCASSPPLKQETQYFGPGTRLLVL.